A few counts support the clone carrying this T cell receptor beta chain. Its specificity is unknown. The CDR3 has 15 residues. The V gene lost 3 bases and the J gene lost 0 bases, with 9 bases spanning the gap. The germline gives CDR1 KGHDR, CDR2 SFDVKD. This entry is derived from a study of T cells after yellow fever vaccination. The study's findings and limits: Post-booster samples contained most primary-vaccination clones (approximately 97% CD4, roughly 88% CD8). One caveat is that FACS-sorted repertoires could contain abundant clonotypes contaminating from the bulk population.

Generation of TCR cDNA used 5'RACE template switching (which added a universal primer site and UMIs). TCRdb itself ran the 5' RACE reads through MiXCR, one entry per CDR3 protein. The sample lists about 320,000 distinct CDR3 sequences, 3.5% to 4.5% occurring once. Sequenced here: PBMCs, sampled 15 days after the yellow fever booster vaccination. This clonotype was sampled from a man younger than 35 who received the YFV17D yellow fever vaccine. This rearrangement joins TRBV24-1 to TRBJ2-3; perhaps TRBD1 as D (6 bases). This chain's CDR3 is CATSDPDRSTDTQYF. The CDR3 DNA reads TGTGCCACCAGTGATCCCGACAGGAGCACAGATACGCAGTATTTT.